This is a list of T cell receptor beta chains from one sample in a study of radiotherapy plus CTLA-4 blockade in lung cancer. TCRdb's copy holds only in-frame clones and misses some; the assay was immunoSEQ multiplex PCR. The sample has 20,000 to 25,000 clones; approximately 74% are singletons. Source: peripheral blood, taken from a patient treated with radiotherapy plus ipilimumab. These receptors originate from a human donor with non-small cell lung cancer whose response to radiotherapy plus ipilimumab could not be evaluated. Each CDR3 is given with its conserved first and last residue. D genes are given only for firm matches. Where a row states a size, it is once, few, many or the class of an expanded clone; other rows omit it.

V gene,clone size,D gene,CDR3 protein
TRBV7-2,NA,NA,CASSPNAVSYEQYF
TRBV11-2,NA,TRBD2,CASSTGLAGGAGELFF
TRBV15,NA,NA,CATSRDPGDTQYF
TRBV5-1,NA,TRBD2,CASARGGGGLREQYF
TRBV9,NA,TRBD2,CASSPGTRRLETQYF
TRBV19,NA,TRBD1,CASRPRQGSIAFDTQYF
TRBV5-1,NA,NA,CASSWGQTMKSYNEQFF
TRBV5-3,once,TRBD1,CARSAGQGDNEKLFF
TRBV7-9,NA,NA,CASRLNPATEAFF
TRBV28,NA,NA,CASSLEQPTGNTIYF
TRBV11-2,NA,NA,CASSLDSMTKQFF
TRBV6-5,NA,NA,CASSTDRTDTQYF
TRBV27,few,NA,CASTYFSGLGALVF
TRBV6-1,NA,NA,CASRRAGVSNEQFF
TRBV18,NA,TRBD1,CASSPFDRAYGYTF
TRBV5-4,NA,NA,CASSLGGTMNTEAFF
TRBV5-3,few,NA,CARTSCGGVETQYF
TRBV4-1,NA,NA,CASSQEASSLTDTQYF
TRBV7-2,once,NA,CASRIGLGTGELFF
TRBV18,NA,NA,CASSLLEETQYF
TRBV5-1,NA,TRBD2,CASSSPTGTMRGELFF
TRBV5-4,NA,NA,CASTLVLAGSSTDTQYF
TRBV4-3,NA,NA,CASRGALRNSPLHF
TRBV28,NA,NA,CASFWGDHSEAFF
TRBV15,few,TRBD1,CATSREGTGFRYEQYF
TRBV7-9,NA,TRBD2,CASSWTSRHYEQYF
TRBV30,once,NA,CAWSDLHRTAGAEQYF
TRBV27,NA,NA,CASSPIAAFIETQYF
TRBV2,once,TRBD2,CASRGRSYNEQFF
TRBV18,few,NA,CASSPPMRYGYTF
TRBV29-1,NA,TRBD1,CSVGTGGSVTEAFF
TRBV27,once,TRBD2,CASSPLAGGTNEQFF
TRBV5-1,NA,NA,CASSFLPDTEAFF
TRBV30,NA,NA,CAWSGFGGKYF